Presented here are 23 T cell receptor gamma chains from one specimen sequenced in a study of gamma-delta chains in newborns, infants, children. TCRdb repeated clone calling on the reads with CATT. The data show more than 1,500 gamma-chain clones, 60% to 70% seen once. The sequencing sample was made of blood. Every receptor here comes from a child who was a newborn, infant or young child, either healthy, febrile or measles-vaccinated (not recorded which).

The chain joins TRGV4 to TRGJ1 or TRGJ2. The J gene, not given by TCRdb, was assigned here from a germline match of the nucleotide sequence. From germline, CDR1 is EGSTGY and CDR2 YDSYTSSV. The CDR3 has 13 amino acids. V dropped 0 bases and J dropped 8; count of bases not matched to a gene: 7. CDR3 nucleotide sequence: TGTGCCACCTGGGATGGGCCGGGGGATAAGAAACTCTTT. Its protein is CATWDGPGDKKLF.

Note on this clone: A read error may account for a junction end that differs from germline. This rearrangement joins TRGV9 to TRGJP. TCRdb is silent on the J gene; assignment here came from matching the DNA to germline. The CDR3 has 18 amino acids. The germline CDR1 and CDR2 sequences are GITISATS and ISYDGTV (reference sequence). CDR3 protein: CALWEVEEQELGKKNKVF. CDR3 DNA: TGTGCCTTGTGGGAGGTGGAAGAACAAGAGTTGGGCAAAAAAAACAAGGTATTT.

The J gene is TRGJ1 or TRGJ2, the V gene TRGV2. The J gene, absent from TCRdb, was called here by matching the DNA to germline. The length of the CDR3 is 15 residues. CDR1 is EGSNGY, CDR2 YDSYNSKV, per germline. Trimming took 0 bases from V and 5 from J; bases not matched to a gene: 10. The CDR3 sequence: CATWDGPLTDYKKLF. The CDR3 bases are TGTGCCACCTGGGACGGGCCCCTAACCGATTATAAGAAACTCTTT.

The gene calls are TRGV9 and TRGJP. TCRdb is silent on the J gene; assignment here came from matching the DNA to germline. J gave up 7 bases and V 0 bases, and 9 bases lay outside the gene matches. The V gene's germline CDR1 is GITISATS and CDR2 ISYDGTV (reference sequence). This CDR3 contains 18 residues. CDR3 coding DNA: TGTGCCTTGTGGGAGGTGCGCCCGGGCGAGTTGGGCAAAAAAATCAAGGTATTT. Amino acid sequence: CALWEVRPGELGKKIKVF.

V gene TRGV9 combines with J gene TRGJP. The J gene comes from matching the DNA to germline here; TCRdb lacks it. Germline CDR1 is GITISATS and CDR2 is ISYDGTV (reference sequence). V was clipped by 0 bases and J by 4 bases; unmatched bases: 9. The CDR3 is made up of 19 amino acids. The CDR3 here is CALWEVFGRQELGKKIKVF. The DNA for the CDR3 is TGTGCCTTGTGGGAGGTGTTTGGACGCCAAGAGTTGGGCAAAAAAATCAAGGTATTT.

V and J are TRGV9 and TRGJ1 or TRGJ2. No J segment appears in TCRdb, so it was assigned here by matching the sequence to germline. With 0 bases clipped from V and 7 bases from J, the junction kept 9 bases outside the gene matches. The CDR3 loop spans 14 amino acids. Germline values: CDR1 GITISATS, CDR2 ISYDGTV (reference sequence). CDR3 loop: CALWEVSGGYKKLF. CDR3 nucleotides: TGTGCCTTGTGGGAGGTGTCGGGCGGATATAAGAAACTCTTT.

The J gene is TRGJP, the V gene TRGV9. In the absence of a J gene in TCRdb, the DNA was matched to germline to assign it here. CDR3 length equals 17 residues. Germline V lookup: CDR1 GITISATS, CDR2 ISYDGTV (reference sequence). The V gene end was trimmed by 3 bases and the J gene end by 9 bases; junction bases not matched to a gene: 11. The CDR3 DNA follows: TGTGCCTTGTGGGAGCCCGCGGGGCGGTTGGGCAAAAAAATCAAGGTATTT. Translation: CALWEPAGRLGKKIKVF.

Of note for this clone: The sample contains more than one DNA sequence encoding this CDR3. The V gene is TRGV9, the J gene TRGJP. TCRdb offers no J gene call, so here the DNA was matched to germline to obtain one. V lost 2 bases, J lost 4 bases, and 5 bases stayed unmatched. The CDR3 loop spans 17 amino acids. Germline CDR1 and CDR2: GITISATS and ISYDGTV (reference sequence). Here the CDR3 DNA reads TGTGCCTTGTGGGAGGAACTTCAAGAGTTGGGCAAAAAAATCAAGGTATTT. Translation: CALWEELQELGKKIKVF.

The J gene is TRGJ1 or TRGJ2, the V gene TRGV9. In the absence of a J gene in TCRdb, the DNA was matched to germline to assign it here. The CDR3 is made up of 14 amino acids. V trimming: 0 bases; J trimming: 7 bases; junction bases outside the gene matches: 9. Germline V gene data show CDR1 as GITISATS and CDR2 as ISYDGTV (reference sequence). CDR3 coding DNA: TGTGCCTTGTGGGAGGTGCAAAGGCGGTATAAGAAACTCTTT. It codes for CALWEVQRRYKKLF.

The chain is built from TRGV9 and TRGJP. No J gene is reported in TCRdb; it was inferred here by comparing the DNA with germline. The length of the CDR3 is 15 residues. The V segment lost 3 bases and the J segment 10 bases; nucleotides outside the gene matches: 6. Germline V gene data show CDR1 as GITISATS and CDR2 as ISYDGTV (reference sequence). DNA of the CDR3: TGTGCCTTGTGGGAGACCCGTTTGGGCAAAAAAATCAAGGTATTT. Translated, it gives CALWETRLGKKIKVF.

Sample share makes this clone large. The chain is built from TRGV9 and TRGJP. Germline lookup yields CDR1 GITISATS and CDR2 ISYDGTV (reference sequence). The ends lost 2 bases at V and 4 bases at J; junction bases unmatched: 2. CDR3 length equals 16 residues. The CDR3, as DNA: TGTGCCTTGTGGGAGGAACAAGAGTTGGGCAAAAAAATCAAGGTATTT. Translation: CALWEEQELGKKIKVF.

The chain is built from TRGV9 and TRGJP. TCRdb gives no J gene; it was assigned here by matching the DNA to germline. This CDR3 region has 17 residues. Germline trimming cut 11 bases from V and 7 bases from J; bases unmatched to any gene: 17. Per the germline V gene, CDR1 is GITISATS and CDR2 is ISYDGTV (reference sequence). CDR3 in amino acids: CASYGGGSELGKKIKVF. The CDR3 DNA reads TGTGCCTCGTACGGGGGGGGATCGGAGTTGGGCAAAAAAATCAAGGTATTT.

The CDR3 bases are TGTGCCACCCGGAATTATTATAAGAAACTCTTT. Amino acids: CATRNYYKKLF. The V call is TRGV5, the J call TRGJ1 or TRGJ2. TCRdb supplies no J gene; here it was assigned by aligning the nucleotide sequence to germline. This CDR3 comprises 11 residues. Trimming cost V 9 bases and J 0 bases; bases outside gene matches: 2. The germline gives CDR1 VINAFY, CDR2 YDVSNSKD.

With respect to this clone: This CDR3 is also generated by other DNA sequences in the sample. V is TRGV9 and J is TRGJP. Matching the DNA to germline supplied the J gene, which TCRdb does not give. The CDR3 totals 17 residues. CDR1 and CDR2 (germline): GITISATS, ISYDGTV (reference sequence). V dropped 0 bases and J dropped 6; count of bases not matched to a gene: 5. The DNA of the CDR3 is TGTGCCTTGTGGGAGGTGCGCGGAGAGTTGGGCAAAAAAATCAAGGTATTT. As protein: CALWEVRGELGKKIKVF.

This clone has just a few counts. Other DNA variants within this sample encode the same CDR3. The chain couples TRGV9 to TRGJP. TCRdb does not report a J gene; here it was assigned by matching the DNA to germline references. With 0 bases clipped from V and 13 bases from J, the junction kept 6 bases outside the gene matches. Germline lookup yields CDR1 GITISATS and CDR2 ISYDGTV (reference sequence). CDR3 length: 15 amino acids. Here the CDR3 reads CALWEVVLGKKIKVF. The CDR3 nucleotides read TGTGCCTTGTGGGAGGTGGTCCTCGGCAAAAAAATCAAGGTATTT.

The chain links TRGV9 to TRGJP. The J gene, absent from TCRdb, was called here by matching the DNA to germline. Germline assignment: CDR1 GITISATS and CDR2 ISYDGTV (reference sequence). After removal of 2 bases from V and 8 bases from J, the junction contained 12 bases not matched to a gene. This CDR3 is built from 18 residues. The DNA for the CDR3 is TGTGCCTTGTGGGAGGAATCGGCTCAAAAGTTGGGCAAAAAAATCAAGGTATTT. This gives the protein CALWEESAQKLGKKIKVF.

The CDR3 nucleotides are TGTGCCTTGTGGGAGGCAAAGCAAGAGTTGGGCAAAAAAATCAAGGTATTT. It encodes CALWEAKQELGKKIKVF. The J gene is TRGJP, the V gene TRGV9. Trimming removed 2 bases from V and 3 bases from J; junction bases left unmatched: 4. This CDR3 spans 17 amino acids. Germline V lookup: CDR1 GITISATS, CDR2 ISYDGTV (reference sequence).

This clone was seen more than once but under ten times. This chain connects TRGV9 to TRGJ1 or TRGJ2. Assignment of the J gene here rests on matching the DNA to germline, because TCRdb gives none. Per germline, CDR1 GITISATS and CDR2 ISYDGTV (reference sequence). The CDR3 sequence is 12 residues long. J lost 5 bases, V lost 0 bases, and 1 base had no gene match. The CDR3 protein is CALWEVHYKKLF. Written as DNA, the CDR3 is TGTGCCTTGTGGGAGGTGCATTATAAGAAACTCTTT.

The chain links TRGV9 to TRGJ1 or TRGJ2. Assignment of the J gene here rests on matching the DNA to germline, because TCRdb gives none. This CDR3 is built from 11 residues. The trim removed 4 bases at V and 9 bases at J, leaving 6 bases unmatched. CDR1 and CDR2 from the germline V gene are GITISATS and ISYDGTV (reference sequence). CDR3 protein: CALWEATKKLF. The CDR3 DNA sequence: TGTGCCTTGTGGGAAGCTACTAAGAAACTCTTT.

This clone was counted only a few times. The chain links TRGV9 to TRGJP. The J gene, missing from TCRdb, was assigned here through DNA to germline matching. The CDR3 runs 17 residues. Germline CDR1 GITISATS, CDR2 ISYDGTV (reference sequence). Trimming removed 2 bases from V and 1 base from J; junction bases left unmatched: 2. CDR3 sequence reads: CALWEDGQELGKKIKVF. The CDR3 DNA reads as TGTGCCTTGTGGGAGGACGGGCAAGAGTTGGGCAAAAAAATCAAGGTATTT.

As regards this clone: This sample also contains other DNA sequences that code for the same CDR3. A V gene of TRGV9 was called, but no J gene was assigned. Germline CDR1 GITISATS, CDR2 ISYDGTV (reference sequence). This CDR3 is built from 15 residues. Written as DNA, the CDR3 is TGTGCCTTGTGGGATCAAGAGTTGGGCAAAAAAATAAAGGTATTT. It codes for CALWDQELGKKIKVF.

V usage is TRGV9 and J usage is TRGJP. The J gene, missing from TCRdb, was assigned here through DNA to germline matching. The germline V gene encodes CDR1 GITISATS and CDR2 ISYDGTV (reference sequence). V was pared by 3 bases and J by 4 bases, with 12 bases of the junction left unmatched. The CDR3 spans 19 residues. CDR3 protein: CALWERSRLQELGKKIKVF. Here the CDR3 DNA reads TGTGCCTTGTGGGAGCGAAGCCGGTTACAAGAGTTGGGCAAAAAAATCAAGGTATTT.

This clone is large within its sample. This may be a read error: a much more frequent sequence differs by one nucleotide. Distinct nucleotide sequences in the sample also encode this CDR3. The chain joins TRGV9 to TRGJP. TCRdb offers no J gene call, so here the DNA was matched to germline to obtain one. CDR1 is GITISATS and CDR2 is ISYDGTV in the germline V gene (reference sequence). The CDR3 spans 16 residues. V dropped 0 bases and J dropped 5; count of bases not matched to a gene: 1. CDR3 bases: TGTGCCTTGTGGGAGGTGAAAGAGTTGGGCAAAAAAATCAAGGTATTT. Its protein product is CALWEVKELGKKIKVF.